This T cell receptor beta chain appears in the sequencing data of a study of human T cells and chemical hapten exposure. Study-level background: Patients additionally received therapeutic doses of diphenylcyclopropenone on the scalp once a week, and this continued throughout the approximately 23-week study. Patch tests containing 0.01% DPC, applied to the upper back, were read at 6 days.

This clonotype was picked up a small number of times. Regarding time point: patch test 3, about 24 weeks after DPC sensitization. This sample's treatment: therapeutic diphenylcyclopropenone sensitization with weekly scalp DPC. Trimming took off 0 bases at V and 10 bases at J, with 12 bases between the two ends. Germline V gene data show CDR1 as ENHRY and CDR2 as SYGVKD. The CDR3 is 13 residues long. Library construction involved attaching unique molecular identifiers to individual cDNA molecules, which allowed quantitative, reproducible TCR counting. Source study methods: Counts of TCRs in each sample centred on a median of about 99,000 and extended from about 20,000 to 690,000. TCRdb re-called the RACE reads through MiXCR, storing one row per CDR3 protein. These V and J calls originate from TCRdb's pipeline instead of the authors' own analysis. In the table there are about 190,000 distinct CDR3 sequences, under 30% of which are singletons.

The sample was whole blood, taken in connection with sensitization to the hapten diphenylcyclopropenone (DPC). The clonotype was recovered from a woman aged 40 to 50 with alopecia areata. Some clones in this sample may be carry-over from other donors' samples. The V and J genes are TRBV10-3 and TRBJ1-1; no definite D call. DNA of the CDR3: TGTGCCATCAGTGAGTCGGGAAGGGTAGGAGCTTTCTTT. Encoded protein: CAISESGRVGAFF.